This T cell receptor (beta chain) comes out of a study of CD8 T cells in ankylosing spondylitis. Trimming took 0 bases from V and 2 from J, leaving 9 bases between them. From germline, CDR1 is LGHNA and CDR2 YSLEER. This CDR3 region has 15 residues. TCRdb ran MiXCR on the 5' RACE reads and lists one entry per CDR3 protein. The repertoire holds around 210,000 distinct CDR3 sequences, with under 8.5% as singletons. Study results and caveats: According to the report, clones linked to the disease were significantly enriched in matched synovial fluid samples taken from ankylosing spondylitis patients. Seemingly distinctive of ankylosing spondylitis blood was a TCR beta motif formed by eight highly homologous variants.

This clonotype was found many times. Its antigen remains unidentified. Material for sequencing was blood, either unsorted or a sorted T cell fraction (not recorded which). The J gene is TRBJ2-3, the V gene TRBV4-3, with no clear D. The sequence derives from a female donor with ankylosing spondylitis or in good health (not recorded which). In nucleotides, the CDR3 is TGCGCCAGCAGCCAAGACAACGCGGTCACAGATACGCAGTATTTT. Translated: CASSQDNAVTDTQYF.